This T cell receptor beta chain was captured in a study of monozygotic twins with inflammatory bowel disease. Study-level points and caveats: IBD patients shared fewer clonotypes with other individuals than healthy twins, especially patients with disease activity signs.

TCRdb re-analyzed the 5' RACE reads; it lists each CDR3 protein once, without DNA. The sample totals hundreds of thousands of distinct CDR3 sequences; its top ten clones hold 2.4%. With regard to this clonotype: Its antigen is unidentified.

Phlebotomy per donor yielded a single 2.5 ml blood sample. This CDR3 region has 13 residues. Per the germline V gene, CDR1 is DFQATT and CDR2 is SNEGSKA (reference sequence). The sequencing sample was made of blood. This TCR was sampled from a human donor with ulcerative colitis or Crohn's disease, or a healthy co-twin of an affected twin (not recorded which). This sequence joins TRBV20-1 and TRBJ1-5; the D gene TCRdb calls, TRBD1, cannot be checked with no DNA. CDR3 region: CSARPGLAQPQHF.